These T cell receptor beta chains were read from a single sample in a study of shared clonotypes between healthy human individuals. TCRdb's copy holds only in-frame clones and misses some; the assay was immunoSEQ multiplex PCR. This sample has approximately 2,000,000 clones, with approximately 90% found just once. The specimen was naive CD4+ T cells from PBMCs. The receptors were gathered from a man aged 18-30 years in good health. Some clones in this sample may be carry-over from other donors' samples. CDR3s include the opening cysteine and the closing phenylalanine or tryptophan.

>TRBV7-2|TRBJ1-2
CASSPPGQRLGYGYTF
>TRBV28|TRBJ2-2
CASSLGGVQGRNTGELFF
>TRBV6-1|TRBJ2-7
CASSEGQAYEQYF
>TRBV30|TRBJ1-4
CAWNGASRNEKLFF
>TRBV7-2|TRBJ1-1
CASSLGGTGGTEAFF
>TRBV11-2|TRBJ2-1
CASSPRGLAVIDEQFF
>TRBV5-4|TRBJ1-1
CASSFGDPNTEAFF
>TRBV29-1|TRBJ2-3
CSVDPLGTQYF
>TRBV4-2|TRBJ1-2
CASSQDVKADYGYTF
>TRBV6-5|TRBJ2-7
CASRSPGQKYEQYF
>TRBV15|TRBJ1-2
CATSAPGRYGYTF
>TRBV7-9|TRBJ2-2
CASSGTSASSGELFF
>TRBV4-1|TRBJ2-1
CASSQARAGVSYNEQFF
>TRBV18|TRBJ1-1
CASSPNRVWNTEAFF
>TRBV29-1|TRBJ2-7
CSIRVQTSREQYF
>TRBV30|TRBJ2-4
CALSAIAKNIQYF
>TRBV12-5|TRBJ2-2
CASGKVRSLADTGELFF
>TRBV9|TRBJ2-7
CASSVASGAPFQDEQYF
>TRBV6-1|TRBJ1-2
CASSEYGDRYGYTF
>TRBV2|TRBJ2-4
CASRERALGNIQYF
>TRBV27|TRBJ2-1
CASSLATSGGLYNEQFF
>TRBV2|TRBJ2-4
CASSEALVGIAKNIQYF
>TRBV27|TRBJ2-3
CASSSHPGGDRAGSRQYF
>TRBV12-5|TRBJ2-7
CASGKTKGTGDIYEQYF
>TRBV10-3|TRBJ2-2
CAISETSGRASTGELFF
>TRBV28|TRBJ2-1
CASSLSGTNFNNEQFF
>TRBV16|TRBJ1-5
CASSQIPGQRGQHGNQPQHF
>TRBV6-6|TRBJ1-2
CASSYGGYYTF
>TRBV11-3|TRBJ2-3
CASSGRGTDTQYF
>TRBV7-2|TRBJ2-1
CASSLYFRGVQSYNEQFF
>TRBV5-1|TRBJ1-1
CASSLLGQRGTEAFF
>TRBV25-1|TRBJ2-5
CAASSGSFGIAETQYF
>TRBV18|TRBJ2-7
CASSRPDRGEQYF
>TRBV5-8|TRBJ2-6
CASSLVGLGANVLTF
>TRBV4-2|TRBJ2-1
CASSTLRGRAYNEQFF
>TRBV5-1|TRBJ2-1
CASSTPGTSGSNEQFF
>TRBV7-9|TRBJ1-5
CASSLNRQGGNQPQHF
>TRBV5-1|TRBJ2-3
CASSWGTSTDTQYF
>TRBV11-3|TRBJ2-4
CASSLGQGAIQYF
>TRBV21-1|TRBJ2-7
CASSGPQREFSYEQYF
>TRBV7-3|TRBJ2-1
CASSLSLGTGGYNEQFF
>TRBV30|TRBJ1-6
CAWKGENSPLHF
>TRBV9|TRBJ2-1
CASSVTSGSALFF
>TRBV15|TRBJ1-1
CATSRAGTMNTEAFF